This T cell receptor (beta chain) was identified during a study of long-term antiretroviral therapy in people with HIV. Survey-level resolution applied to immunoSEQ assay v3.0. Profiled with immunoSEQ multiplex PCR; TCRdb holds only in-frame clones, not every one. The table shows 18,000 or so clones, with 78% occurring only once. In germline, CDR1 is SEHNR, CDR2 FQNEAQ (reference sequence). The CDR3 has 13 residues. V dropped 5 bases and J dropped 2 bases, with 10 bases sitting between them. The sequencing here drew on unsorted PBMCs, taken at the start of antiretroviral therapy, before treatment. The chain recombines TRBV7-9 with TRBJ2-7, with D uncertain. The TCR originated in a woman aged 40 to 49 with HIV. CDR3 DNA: TGTGCCAGCAGCGGCCGTTGGGCCTACGAGCAGTACTTC. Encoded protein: CASSGRWAYEQYF.